These 18 T cell receptor beta chains share one sample of origin, sequenced in a study of blood T cell repertoires in COVID-19. Data came from immunoSEQ multiplex PCR; TCRdb stores just in-frame clones and leaves some out. Found here are around 55,000 clones, almost 90% of them singletons; the top ten hold 8.5%. Sequencing used peripheral blood. The source is a man between 60 and 70 years old with active COVID-19.

The CDR3 here is CASSPGGRGLQETQYF. In DNA, the CDR3 is TGTGCCAGCAGCCCAGGAGGGAGGGGATTACAAGAGACCCAGTACTTC. The rearrangement joins TRBV13 to TRBJ2-5; 7 bases agree with TRBD2. V gave up 5 bases and J gave up 2 bases; unmatched junction bases: 11. This CDR3 is built from 16 residues. Germline V gives CDR1 PRHDT, CDR2 FYEKMQ (reference sequence).

The rearrangement links TRBV18 to TRBJ1-1, with TRBD1 as a possible D gene (6 bases). Germline CDR1 reads KGHSH; CDR2 reads LQKENI. V was cut by 6 bases and J by 3 bases, with 17 bases left in between. The CDR3 loop spans 15 amino acids. CDR3 residues: CASSAGAGGYTEAFF. The CDR3 DNA reads as TGTGCCAGCTCGGCGGGGGCCGGGGGGTACACTGAAGCTTTCTTT. The entire variable domain, with the rest obtained from reference TRBV18 and TRBJ1-1, is as follows: NAGVMQNPRHLVRRRGQEARLRCSPMKGHSHVYWYRQLPEEGLKFMVYLQKENIIDESGMPKERFSAEFPKEGPSILRIQQVVRGDSAAYFCASSAGAGGYTEAFFGQGTRLTVV.

V is TRBV6-5 and J is TRBJ1-4; D gene unclear. The CDR3 has 13 residues. CDR1 and CDR2 from the germline V gene are MNHEY and SVGAGI. The V and J ends lost 6 bases and 8 bases respectively, with 13 bases between them. CDR3 DNA sequence: TGTGCCAGCAGGAGGGATTTAAGGGAAAAACTGTTTTTT. Protein: CASRRDLREKLFF.

The chain uses TRBV9 and TRBJ2-3; 8 nucleotides line up with TRBD2. Germline trimming cut 6 bases from V and 3 bases from J; bases unmatched to any gene: 6. Germline CDR1 reads SGDLS; CDR2 reads YYNGEE. The CDR3 is made up of 14 amino acids. The CDR3 region is CASKPTSATDTQYF. CDR3 sequence (DNA): TGTGCCAGCAAGCCGACTAGCGCTACAGATACGCAGTATTTT.

This clone was observed a single time. This sequence joins TRBV12-3 or TRBV12-4 and TRBJ2-7; D might be TRBD1 (6 bases). This CDR3 contains 13 residues. The V and J ends lost 5 bases and 0 bases respectively, with 8 bases between them. In DNA form, the CDR3 reads TGTGCCAGCAGTCAGGGGAACTCCTACGAGCAGTACTTC. This sequence encodes CASSQGNSYEQYF.

This chain links TRBV6-2 or TRBV6-3 with TRBJ2-5; 13 bases agree with TRBD2. The germline V gene has CDR1 MNHEY and CDR2 SVGEGT. CDR3 size: 18 residues. Trimming cost V 2 bases and J 5 bases; bases outside gene matches: 11. The CDR3 bases are TGTGCCAGCAGTTACGGTACTAGCGGGAGGGCCCTAATGGAGACCCAGTACTTC. Translated: CASSYGTSGRALMETQYF.

The rearrangement joins TRBV4-1 to TRBJ1-1; the D is unclear. Germline V lookup: CDR1 MGHRA, CDR2 YSYEKL. The V and J ends lost 1 base and 2 bases respectively, with 8 bases between them. This CDR3 has 14 amino acids. This chain's CDR3 is CASSQVRGNTEAFF. The CDR3 region has the DNA TGCGCCAGCAGCCAAGTCCGGGGAAACACTGAAGCTTTCTTT.

This clone was detected only once. The genes are TRBV7-9 and TRBJ2-7, with D perhaps TRBD2 (6 bases). V lost 4 bases, J lost 3 bases, and 10 bases lay in between. The CDR3 totals 13 residues. Germline V gives CDR1 SEHNR, CDR2 FQNEAQ (reference sequence). The CDR3 spells CASSSTSRYEQYF. CDR3 sequence (DNA): TGTGCCAGCAGCTCCACTAGCCGCTACGAGCAGTACTTC. Filled out from reference TRBV7-9 and TRBJ2-7, the complete variable domain reads DTGVSQNPRHKITKRGQNVTFRCDPISEHNRLYWYRQTLGQGPEFLTYFQNEAQLEKSRLLSDRFSAERPKGSFSTLEIQRTEQGDSAMYLCASSSTSRYEQYFGPGTRLTVT.

This chain joins TRBV11-3 and TRBJ2-5; 7 bases line up with TRBD1. V dropped 4 bases and J dropped 3; count of bases not matched to a gene: 2. The CDR3 totals 13 residues. Germline V lookup: CDR1 SGHNT, CDR2 YENEEA. The chain's CDR3 is CASSSGQKETQYF. The CDR3 bases are TGTGCCAGCAGCTCGGGACAGAAAGAGACCCAGTACTTC.

The CDR3 sequence: CASYVQASNEKLFF. Written as DNA, the CDR3 is TGTGCCAGCTATGTACAGGCCAGTAATGAAAAACTGTTTTTT. This chain connects TRBV2 to TRBJ1-4, with D possibly being TRBD1 (5 bases). CDR3 length: 14 residues. V was trimmed by 8 bases and J by 4 bases, leaving 14 bases between them. The germline V gene has CDR1 SNHLY and CDR2 FYNNEI.

The rearrangement links TRBV27 to TRBJ1-5, with D unresolved. Trimming left V 3 bases short and J 4 bases short, with 7 bases between. There are 13 residues in the CDR3. CDR1 MNHEY and CDR2 SMNVEV come from the germline V gene (reference sequence). In nucleotides, the CDR3 is TGTGCCAGCAGTTTTTTGGCAAATCAGCCCCAGCATTTT. Amino acid sequence: CASSFLANQPQHF.

This clone was detected only a few times. The CDR3 reads CASRRRTGLREQYF. In nucleotides, the CDR3 is TGTGCCAGCCGACGTAGGACAGGTCTACGAGAGCAGTACTTC. The chain uses TRBV6-5 and TRBJ2-7; the match to TRBD1 covers 7 bases. The CDR3 is 14 amino acids. Trimming took 8 bases from V and 7 from J; bases not matched to a gene: 14. Germline V CDR1 and CDR2: MNHEY, SVGAGI.

The chain links TRBV4-2 to TRBJ2-1, with TRBD2 identical over 11 bases. The CDR3 has 15 amino acids. CDR1 is LGHNA and CDR2 is YNFKEQ in the germline V gene. V lost 4 bases and J lost 5; bases outside the gene matches: 4. The CDR3 loop reads CASSRPGLADNEQFF. CDR3 in DNA: TGTGCCAGCAGCCGCCCGGGACTAGCGGACAATGAGCAGTTCTTC.

This clone was detected once. The chain uses TRBV3-1 (or the pseudogene TRBV3-2) and TRBJ2-1; 10 nucleotides agree with TRBD2. The junction had 7 bases not matched to a gene; V was cut back by 0 bases and J by 8 bases. This CDR3 region has 16 residues. Germline V gives CDR1 LGHDT, CDR2 YNNKEL (reference sequence). CDR3 bases: TGTGCCAGCAGCCAAGATGTGGCTAGCGGGAGCTATGAGCAGTTCTTC. Translated, it gives CASSQDVASGSYEQFF.

This clone was recorded only once. The chain joins TRBV7-2 to TRBJ2-7, with D possibly matching TRBD1 (5 bases). The germline gives CDR1 SGHTA, CDR2 FQGNSA. The CDR3 is 15 residues long. The V gene lost 1 base and the J gene lost 3 bases, with 13 bases spanning the gap. The CDR3 loop reads CASSLGGRAVYEQYF. The CDR3 nucleotides read TGTGCCAGCAGCTTAGGGGGCAGGGCAGTCTACGAGCAGTACTTC. Full variable domain (missing parts from reference TRBV7-2 and TRBJ2-7): GAGVSQSPSNKVTEKGKDVELRCDPISGHTALYWYRQSLGQGLEFLIYFQGNSAPDKSGLPSDRFSAERTGGSVSTLTIQRTQQEDSAVYLCASSLGGRAVYEQYFGPGTRLTVT.

The chain links TRBV2 to TRBJ2-7; D is possibly TRBD2 (6 bases). The germline V gene has CDR1 SNHLY and CDR2 FYNNEI. The CDR3 loop spans 14 amino acids. The ends were cut back, 5 bases at V and 7 bases at J, with 18 bases in the middle. CDR3 residues: CASSPARELEEQYF. The DNA of the CDR3 is TGTGCCAGCAGTCCTGCACGGGAGTTGGAAGAGCAGTACTTC.

CDR3 bases: TGCAGTGCTAGAGCTTCGACTGAAGCTTTCTTT. This sequence encodes CSARASTEAFF. The chain has TRBV20-1 and TRBJ1-1; no clear D. In germline, CDR1 is DFQATT, CDR2 SNEGSKA (reference sequence). The CDR3 has 11 residues. Trimming left V 1 base short and J 5 bases short, with 5 bases between.

This chain uses TRBV24-1 with TRBJ2-3, with 9 bases that match TRBD1. CDR1 KGHDR and CDR2 SFDVKD come from the germline V gene. V shed 4 bases, J shed 1 base, and the junction held 8 bases outside the gene matches. The CDR3 length is 17 residues. CDR3 sequence reads: CATSDWTGDGGTDTQYF. The DNA for the CDR3 is TGTGCCACCAGTGACTGGACAGGGGATGGGGGCACAGATACGCAGTATTTT.